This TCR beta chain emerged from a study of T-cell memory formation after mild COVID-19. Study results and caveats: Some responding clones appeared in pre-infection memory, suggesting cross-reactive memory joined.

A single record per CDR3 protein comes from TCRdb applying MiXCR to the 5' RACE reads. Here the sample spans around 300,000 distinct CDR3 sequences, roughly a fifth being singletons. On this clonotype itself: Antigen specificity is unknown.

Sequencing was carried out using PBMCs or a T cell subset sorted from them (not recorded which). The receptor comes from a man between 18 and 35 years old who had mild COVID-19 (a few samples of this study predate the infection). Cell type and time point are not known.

The CDR3 region has the DNA TGTGCCAGCAGCTTAACCTTAGACGGTAGCTTCGGCTACACCTTC. This sequence encodes CASSLTLDGSFGYTF. The chain joins TRBV7-6 to TRBJ1-2, with D uncertain. This CDR3 contains 15 residues. V was cut by 2 bases and J by 8 bases, with 18 bases left in between. Germline V CDR1 and CDR2: SGHVS, FNYEAQ.